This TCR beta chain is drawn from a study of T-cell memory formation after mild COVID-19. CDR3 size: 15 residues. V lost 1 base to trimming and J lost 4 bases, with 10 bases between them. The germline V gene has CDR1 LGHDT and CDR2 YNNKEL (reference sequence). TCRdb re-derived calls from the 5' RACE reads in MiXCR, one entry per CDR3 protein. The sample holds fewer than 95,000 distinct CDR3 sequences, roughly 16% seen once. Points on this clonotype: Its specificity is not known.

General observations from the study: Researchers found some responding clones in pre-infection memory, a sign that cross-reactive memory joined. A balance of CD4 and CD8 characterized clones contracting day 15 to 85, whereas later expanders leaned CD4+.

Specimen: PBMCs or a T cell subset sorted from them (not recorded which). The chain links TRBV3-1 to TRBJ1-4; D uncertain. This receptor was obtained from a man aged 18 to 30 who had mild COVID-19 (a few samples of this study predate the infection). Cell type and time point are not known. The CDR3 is CASSQGRRVNEKLFF. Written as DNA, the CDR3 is TGTGCCAGCAGCCAAGGGCGACGGGTTAATGAAAAACTGTTTTTT.